Below are 18 T cell receptor beta chains sequenced from a single sample in a study of blood T cell repertoires in COVID-19 (dated by TCRdb to the early 2020s). Libraries were constructed by the immunoSEQ multiplex PCR assay. TCRdb carries this immuneACCESS record with in-frame sequences only. Its versions omit some clonotypes, under half of them owing to an unresolved V gene in the studies checked, with the rest unexplained. This sample holds roughly 220,000 clones; over 70% were observed only once. 4.5% to 7% of the sample belongs to the ten largest clones. Sequenced: peripheral blood. The receptors originated from a woman in her 70s with acute or convalescent COVID-19.

The chain recombines TRBV5-1 with TRBJ2-7; 7 positions match TRBD2. Germline trimming cut 0 bases from V and 6 bases from J; bases unmatched to any gene: 9. Germline V gene sequence: CDR1 SGHRS, CDR2 YFSETQ. This CDR3 comprises 15 residues. The CDR3 sequence is CASSLGVAGRGEQYF. The DNA for the CDR3 is TGCGCCAGCAGCTTGGGGGTAGCGGGTCGTGGCGAGCAGTACTTC.

The rearrangement joins TRBV6-6 to TRBJ1-1; TRBD1 matches at 7 bases. Germline CDR1 reads MNHNY; CDR2 reads SVGAGI (reference sequence). V lost 2 bases and J lost 3; bases outside the gene matches: 0. CDR3 size: 13 residues. CDR3 protein: CASSYDRDTEAFF. The CDR3 region has the DNA TGTGCCAGCAGTTACGACAGGGACACTGAAGCTTTCTTT.

Comments on this clone: Other nucleotide sequences from this sample produce the same CDR3. The chain uses TRBV18 and TRBJ2-7; 7 bases match TRBD2. The ends lost 3 bases at V and 4 bases at J; junction bases unmatched: 6. Germline CDR1 and CDR2: KGHSH and LQKENI. The CDR3 length is 14 residues. The CDR3 loop reads CASSPGLVSYEQYF. The CDR3 DNA is TGTGCCAGCTCACCCGGACTAGTTTCGTACGAGCAGTACTTC.

This chain links TRBV10-2 with TRBJ2-7; weak D call: TRBD1 (6 bases). The germline CDR1 and CDR2 sequences are WSHSY and SAAADI. Trimming took 6 bases from V and 5 from J, leaving 17 bases between them. The CDR3 extends over 14 amino acids. CDR3 region: CASRSDSRYHEQYF. Written as DNA, the CDR3 is TGCGCCAGCAGGTCGGACAGTCGATATCACGAGCAGTACTTC.

The chain joins TRBV20-1 to TRBJ2-7; 7 nucleotides agree with TRBD1. The CDR3 is 11 amino acids. CDR1 DFQATT and CDR2 SNEGSKA come from the germline V gene (reference sequence). J gave up 4 bases and V 5 bases, and 2 bases lay outside the gene matches. DNA for the CDR3: TGCAGTGCTGGGACAGAATACGAGCAGTACTTC. It translates to CSAGTEYEQYF.

The chain joins TRBV7-9 to TRBJ2-5; 16 positions match TRBD2. CDR1 and CDR2 from the germline V gene are SEHNR and FQNEAQ (reference sequence). The V segment lost 4 bases and the J segment 5 bases; nucleotides outside the gene matches: 7. This CDR3 has 17 amino acids. CDR3 in amino acids: CASSSGTSGRAWETQYF. The CDR3 DNA sequence: TGTGCCAGCAGCTCCGGGACTAGCGGGAGGGCCTGGGAGACCCAGTACTTC.

The chain carries TRBV3-1 (or the pseudogene TRBV3-2) and TRBJ2-3; 10 positions agree with TRBD2. This CDR3 region has 16 residues. Germline CDR1 reads LGHDT; CDR2 reads YNNKEL (reference sequence). The V gene end was trimmed by 0 bases and the J gene end by 5 bases; junction bases not matched to a gene: 5. Here the CDR3 reads CASSQDRLAGVDTQYF. The DNA of the CDR3 is TGTGCCAGCAGCCAAGATCGGCTAGCGGGAGTAGATACGCAGTATTTT.

The gene calls are TRBV11-1 and TRBJ1-6; 7 nucleotides line up with TRBD1. This CDR3 contains 15 residues. CDR1 and CDR2 from the germline V gene are SGHAT and FQDESV (reference sequence). V lost 2 bases, J lost 7 bases, and 5 bases stayed unmatched. The CDR3 sequence is CASSLKGARNSPLHF. The CDR3 DNA sequence: TGTGCCAGCAGCTTAAAGGGGGCGCGAAATTCACCCCTCCACTTT.

This chain uses TRBV2 with TRBJ1-2; D is possibly TRBD1 (5 bases). CDR1 and CDR2 (germline): SNHLY, FYNNEI. Trimming took off 0 bases at V and 4 bases at J, with 15 bases between the two ends. CDR3 length: 16 amino acids. CDR3 coding DNA: TGTGCCAGCAGTGAAGCACCGCTCCATCAGGGCTATGGCTACACCTTC. Translating it yields CASSEAPLHQGYGYTF.

V and J are TRBV30 and TRBJ2-5; possible D gene TRBD1, 6 bases. The V gene's germline CDR1 is GTSNPN and CDR2 SVGIG (reference sequence). This CDR3 is 13 amino acids long. V lost 1 base to trimming and J lost 5 bases, with 11 bases between them. CDR3 sequence: CAWSGTVGETQYF. CDR3 bases: TGTGCCTGGAGTGGGACAGTAGGGGAGACCCAGTACTTC.

The genes are TRBV30 and TRBJ2-7, with TRBD2 matching 10 bases. J lost 6 bases, V lost 4 bases, and 12 bases had no gene match. The germline V gene has CDR1 GTSNPN and CDR2 SVGIG (reference sequence). This CDR3 is built from 15 residues. For the CDR3, the DNA is TGTGCCTGGACCCCACGATGGACTAGCGGTTCCGAGCAGTACTTC. Translated, it gives CAWTPRWTSGSEQYF.

This clone was seen a few times. The chain is built from TRBV2 and TRBJ1-1, with D perhaps matching TRBD1 (5 bases). With 9 bases removed from V and 0 bases from J, the gap between germline ends came to 11 bases. Germline V gene lookup returns CDR1 SNHLY and CDR2 FYNNEI. The CDR3 is 13 residues long. The CDR3 bases are TGTGCCAGAGACAGAGACATGAACACTGAAGCTTTCTTT. The encoded protein is CARDRDMNTEAFF.

The J gene is TRBJ2-1, the V gene TRBV11-2, with 7 bases matching TRBD2. The CDR3 spans 16 residues. V trimming: 0 bases; J trimming: 1 base; junction bases outside the gene matches: 3. Germline V gives CDR1 SGHAT, CDR2 FQNNGV. CDR3: CASSLEPSGSYNEQFF. CDR3 nucleotides: TGTGCCAGCAGCTTAGAACCTAGCGGATCCTACAATGAGCAGTTCTTC. Drawing the rest from reference TRBV11-2 and TRBJ2-1, the complete variable domain is EAGVAQSPRYKIIEKRQSVAFWCNPISGHATLYWYQQILGQGPKLLIQFQNNGVVDDSQLPKDRFSAERLKGVDSTLKIQPAKLEDSAVYLCASSLEPSGSYNEQFFGPGTRLTVL.

This chain connects TRBV2 to TRBJ2-2; 10 nucleotides line up with TRBD2. The germline V gene encodes CDR1 SNHLY and CDR2 FYNNEI. J lost 0 bases, V lost 5 bases, and 3 bases had no gene match. The CDR3 extends over 16 amino acids. The CDR3 here is CASSPTSGANTGELFF. CDR3 DNA: TGTGCCAGCAGTCCAACTAGCGGGGCGAACACCGGGGAGCTGTTTTTT.

Comments on this clone: One end of the junction fails to match germline, which may point to a read error. The chain links TRBV7-7 to TRBJ2-2, with 16 bases lining up with TRBD2. Germline lookup yields CDR1 SSHAT and CDR2 FNYEAQ (reference sequence). The CDR3 sequence is 18 residues long. CDR3 coding DNA: TGTGCTAGCAGCTTGGGACTAGCGGGAGGGAAGAGCACCGGGGAGCTGTTTTTT. Amino acid sequence: CASSLGLAGGKSTGELFF.

The chain uses TRBV2 and TRBJ2-7, with D unresolved. Germline V gene data show CDR1 as SNHLY and CDR2 as FYNNEI. With 2 bases removed from V and 2 bases from J, the gap between germline ends came to 10 bases. The CDR3 sequence is 14 residues long. The CDR3 region is CASSESSTTYEQYF. The DNA for the CDR3 is TGTGCCAGCAGTGAAAGTAGCACGACCTACGAGCAGTACTTC. The variable domain in full, completed from reference TRBV2 and TRBJ2-7, reads EPEVTQTPSHQVTQMGQEVILRCVPISNHLYFYWYRQILGQKVEFLVSFYNNEISEKSEIFDDQFSVERPDGSNFTLKIRSTKLEDSAMYFCASSESSTTYEQYFGPGTRLTVT.

The rearrangement uses TRBV5-1 and TRBJ1-1; D is uncertain. The length of the CDR3 is 15 residues. Germline values: CDR1 SGHRS, CDR2 YFSETQ. Trimming removed 5 bases from V and 5 bases from J, with 19 bases in between. In DNA, the CDR3 is TGCGCCAGCAGAGAGCTGTTGGGCTCGGGGACTGAAGCTTTCTTT. Amino acids: CASRELLGSGTEAFF.

The V call is TRBV5-5, the J call TRBJ1-1; a weak D match, TRBD1 (5 bases). The ends were cut back, 0 bases at V and 5 bases at J, with 23 bases in the middle. Germline loops: CDR1 SGHKS, CDR2 YYEKEE (reference sequence). This CDR3 region has 18 residues. The CDR3 DNA reads as TGTGCCAGCAGCTTGGTGGGGGGTCAAACTTCAAAAAGAACTGAAGCTTTCTTT. Translation gives CASSLVGGQTSKRTEAFF.